One and the same sample provided the 3 T cell receptor beta chains below, sequenced in a study of blood T cell repertoires in COVID-19. TCRdb keeps only in-frame clones here, not all; method: immunoSEQ multiplex PCR. The data show nearly 110,000 clones, 85% to 95% seen once. Material for sequencing was peripheral blood. The receptors derive from a woman in her thirties with acute or convalescent COVID-19.

The chain carries TRBV19 and TRBJ1-4; TRBD1 matches 7 bases. V shed 9 bases, J shed 5 bases, and the junction held 9 bases outside the gene matches. This CDR3 contains 14 residues. The germline V gene has CDR1 LNHDA and CDR2 SQIVND (reference sequence). CDR3 protein: CASYPTGSNEKLFF. The CDR3 bases are TGTGCCAGCTACCCGACAGGGTCAAATGAAAAACTGTTTTTT.

The V gene is TRBV7-3, the J gene TRBJ1-1, with 7 bases lining up with TRBD1. The V gene end was trimmed by 6 bases and the J gene end by 5 bases; junction bases not matched to a gene: 6. The CDR3 extends over 13 amino acids. Germline assignment: CDR1 SGHTA and CDR2 FQGTGA. This CDR3 reads CASSRGRGTEAFF. CDR3 DNA sequence: TGTGCCAGCAGTAGGGGGCGCGGTACTGAAGCTTTCTTT.

This clone appeared a single time. The V call is TRBV18, the J call TRBJ2-5, with D possibly TRBD2 on 6 matching bases. V was cut by 3 bases and J by 3 bases, with 8 bases left in between. Germline V lookup: CDR1 KGHSH, CDR2 LQKENI. This CDR3 region has 13 residues. CDR3 protein: CASSPTRKETQYF. CDR3 sequence (DNA): TGTGCCAGCTCACCGACTAGAAAAGAGACCCAGTACTTC.